This passage covers 20 T cell receptor beta chains from one sample sequenced in a study of blood T cell repertoires in COVID-19. Using immunoSEQ multiplex PCR, the repertoire was profiled, and TCRdb retains in-frame clones only, with some absent. The data show about 33,000 clones, approximately 86% seen once. What was sequenced was peripheral blood. The receptors were sampled from a woman aged 80 or over with active or convalescent COVID-19.

CDR3: CASSVSGGNTGELFF. The CDR3 DNA reads TGTGCCAGTAGTGTTAGCGGGGGGAACACCGGGGAGCTGTTTTTT. The rearrangement joins TRBV19 to TRBJ2-2; 9 positions match TRBD2. Per the germline V gene, CDR1 is LNHDA and CDR2 is SQIVND (reference sequence). J lost 1 base, V lost 5 bases, and 2 bases had no gene match. CDR3 length: 15 amino acids.

The chain is built from TRBV7-9 and TRBJ1-1; D ambiguous. V was shortened by 5 bases and J by 9 bases, with 25 bases between the two germline ends. Germline V lookup: CDR1 SEHNR, CDR2 FQNEAQ (reference sequence). CDR3 length equals 16 residues. The CDR3 region has the DNA TGTGCCAGCAGCCCTAGTGTGGGTGTGGGAACGGGGAAAGCTTTCTTT. This codes for CASSPSVGVGTGKAFF.

The chain is built from TRBV28 and TRBJ2-1; the D is unclear. CDR1 and CDR2 from the germline V gene are MDHEN and SYDVKM. Trimming stripped 6 bases from V and 8 bases from J, with 11 bases between. This CDR3 is 12 amino acids long. The chain's CDR3 is CASSSWSDEQFF. The CDR3 nucleotides read TGTGCCAGCAGCTCCTGGTCGGATGAGCAGTTCTTC.

This rearrangement joins TRBV18 to TRBJ2-5; D gene unclear. Germline CDR1 KGHSH, CDR2 LQKENI. Trimming removed 0 bases at V and 3 bases at J, with 11 bases between. The CDR3 covers 15 residues. CDR3 loop: CASSPPSVREETQYF. The CDR3 DNA reads TGTGCCAGCTCACCACCGTCTGTCCGAGAAGAGACCCAGTACTTC.

The chain employs TRBV4-1 and TRBJ1-3; 7 bases agree with TRBD1. The CDR3 has 15 amino acids. V shed 3 bases and J 0 bases; nucleotides not matched to a gene: 2. Germline V gives CDR1 MGHRA, CDR2 YSYEKL. The CDR3 DNA reads as TGCGCCAGCAGCCAGACAGGGACCTCTGGAAACACCATATATTTT. Residues: CASSQTGTSGNTIYF.

V and J are TRBV5-1 and TRBJ2-7; 9 bases line up with TRBD1. CDR3 length: 15 amino acids. J gave up 4 bases and V 4 bases, and 9 bases lay outside the gene matches. CDR1 and CDR2 (germline): SGHRS, YFSETQ. CDR3 amino acids: CASSITGGAGYEQYF. The DNA of the CDR3 is TGCGCCAGCAGCATCACAGGGGGCGCGGGGTACGAGCAGTACTTC.

In its sample, this clone was seen a few times. CDR3: CASSEGQGNQPQHF. The CDR3 coding sequence is TGCGCCAGCAGTGAGGGACAGGGCAATCAGCCCCAGCATTTT. This sequence joins TRBV10-1 and TRBJ1-5; 7 nucleotides align to TRBD1. The CDR3 covers 14 residues. J lost 2 bases, V lost 2 bases, and 0 bases had no gene match. Germline-derived CDR1 and CDR2 are WNHNN and SYGVQD (reference sequence).

The chain couples TRBV27 to TRBJ2-2; TRBD2 matches 8 bases. From germline, CDR1 is MNHEY and CDR2 SMNVEV (reference sequence). V lost 4 bases, J lost 3 bases, and 10 bases stayed unmatched. CDR3 length: 17 amino acids. The chain's CDR3 is CASSSLSGRPYTGELFF. The CDR3 DNA is TGTGCCAGCAGTTCCCTCAGCGGGAGACCCTACACCGGGGAGCTGTTTTTT.

The chain combines TRBV6-6 with TRBJ2-7; 9 bases line up with TRBD1. The CDR3 loop spans 14 amino acids. V gave up 2 bases and J gave up 4 bases; unmatched junction bases: 3. The germline V gene encodes CDR1 MNHNY and CDR2 SVGAGI (reference sequence). CDR3: CASSYTGTGYEQYF. The CDR3 DNA is TGTGCCAGCAGTTACACCGGGACAGGGTACGAGCAGTACTTC.

The chain carries TRBV9 and TRBJ2-2, with 7 bases fitting TRBD1. This CDR3 region has 16 residues. With 0 bases clipped from V and 1 base from J, the junction kept 3 bases outside the gene matches. Germline lookup yields CDR1 SGDLS and CDR2 YYNGEE. The CDR3 protein is CASSVGDRKNTGELFF. The CDR3 DNA follows: TGTGCCAGCAGCGTAGGGGACAGAAAGAACACCGGGGAGCTGTTTTTT.

The rearrangement joins TRBV5-6 to TRBJ1-6; D not resolved. The CDR3 runs 13 residues. CDR1 SGHDT and CDR2 YYEEEE come from the germline V gene. Trimming pared 7 bases from V and 11 bases from J, leaving 16 bases between. CDR3 DNA: TGTGCCAGCGGTAAGGAGGATTCGACACCCCTCCACTTT. This gives the protein CASGKEDSTPLHF.

This chain joins TRBV24-1 and TRBJ2-1; 8 nucleotides match TRBD1. Germline V gene sequence: CDR1 KGHDR, CDR2 SFDVKD. V lost 4 bases to trimming and J lost 7 bases; unmatched junction nucleotides: 8. CDR3 length: 15 amino acids. DNA for the CDR3: TGTGCCACCAGTGAGCCAGGACAGGGAAAAAATGAGCAGTTCTTC. Protein product: CATSEPGQGKNEQFF.

The table lists this clone with a few counts. The rearrangement uses TRBV10-3 and TRBJ2-7, with 9 bases lining up with TRBD1. This CDR3 comprises 16 residues. The germline CDR1 and CDR2 sequences are ENHRY and SYGVKD. The ends lost 3 bases at V and 6 bases at J; junction bases unmatched: 12. The CDR3: CAISDRVVGQGTEQYF. CDR3 sequence (DNA): TGTGCCATCAGTGATAGGGTGGTAGGACAGGGGACCGAGCAGTACTTC.

The chain couples TRBV2 to TRBJ2-2; D is unresolved. Germline V CDR1 and CDR2: SNHLY, FYNNEI. V gave up 4 bases and J gave up 2 bases, with 8 bases separating them. The CDR3 spans 14 residues. CDR3 nucleotide sequence: TGTGCCAGCAGTGTTGAACAAAACACCGGGGAGCTGTTTTTT. Amino acids: CASSVEQNTGELFF.

This rearrangement joins TRBV2 to TRBJ2-5, with TRBD1 identical over 10 bases. The trim removed 3 bases at V and 5 bases at J, leaving 6 bases unmatched. Germline V gives CDR1 SNHLY, CDR2 FYNNEI. The CDR3 is 15 amino acids. The CDR3 DNA reads TGTGCCAGCAGTGATCGACAGGGGGCGTGGGAGACCCAGTACTTC. Translated, it gives CASSDRQGAWETQYF. Complete variable domain (other parts from reference TRBV2 and TRBJ2-5): EPEVTQTPSHQVTQMGQEVILRCVPISNHLYFYWYRQILGQKVEFLVSFYNNEISEKSEIFDDQFSVERPDGSNFTLKIRSTKLEDSAMYFCASSDRQGAWETQYFGPGTRLLVL.

V is TRBV4-1 and J is TRBJ2-1, with 9 positions matching TRBD1. The CDR3 runs 14 residues. With V trimmed by 3 bases and J by 9 bases, 6 bases remained unmatched. Germline V lookup: CDR1 MGHRA, CDR2 YSYEKL. The CDR3 spells CASSQGQGRTEQFF. CDR3 in DNA: TGCGCCAGCAGCCAGGGACAGGGTAGGACTGAGCAGTTCTTC.

The chain combines TRBV2 with TRBJ1-2; 7 nucleotides agree with TRBD1. This CDR3 has 13 residues. Germline V lookup: CDR1 SNHLY, CDR2 FYNNEI. With 10 bases clipped from V and 5 bases from J, the junction kept 10 bases outside the gene matches. The CDR3 reads CANRPGQTYGYTF. The CDR3 coding sequence is TGTGCCAATCGCCCGGGACAGACTTATGGCTACACCTTC.

The genes are TRBV7-2 and TRBJ2-5; weak D call: TRBD1 (6 bases). CDR3 length equals 12 residues. V was pared by 4 bases and J by 5 bases, with 8 bases between. Germline CDR1 reads SGHTA; CDR2 reads FQGNSA. CDR3 in DNA: TGTGCCAGCAGCTCTCAGGGGGAGACCCAGTACTTC. It translates to CASSSQGETQYF.

The J gene is TRBJ2-1, the V gene TRBV2; 11 bases match TRBD2. Trimming took 4 bases from V and 6 from J; bases not matched to a gene: 2. This CDR3 comprises 14 residues. Germline V gene data show CDR1 as SNHLY and CDR2 as FYNNEI. CDR3 protein: CASSALAGGNEQFF. In DNA, the CDR3 is TGTGCCAGCAGTGCGCTAGCGGGAGGCAATGAGCAGTTCTTC.

The J gene is TRBJ1-4, the V gene TRBV30; D unclear. Germline V gene data show CDR1 as GTSNPN and CDR2 as SVGIG (reference sequence). V lost 0 bases to trimming and J lost 2 bases, with 7 bases between them. The CDR3 totals 14 residues. The CDR3 nucleotides read TGTGCCTGGAGTGTGAGGAGTACTAATGAAAAACTGTTTTTT. It yields the protein CAWSVRSTNEKLFF.